The 16 T cell receptor beta chains listed next were all sequenced from one sample in a study of OX40 agonist ivuxolimab in advanced cancers. Using immunoSEQ multiplex PCR, the repertoire was profiled, and TCRdb retains in-frame clones only, with some absent. The sample includes roughly 66,000 clones, 75% to 90% of them seen just once. The source was CD4+ or CD8+ T cells sorted from blood, collected in a trial of the OX40 agonist ivuxolimab. Receptors were obtained from an adult with an advanced solid tumor such as melanoma, head and neck, liver or kidney cancer.

The chain links TRBV19 to TRBJ1-2, with no clear D. The CDR3 totals 14 residues. In germline, CDR1 is LNHDA, CDR2 SQIVND (reference sequence). V was clipped by 3 bases and J by 6 bases, with 14 bases between them. CDR3 amino acids: CASSMRHLADGYTF. The CDR3, as DNA: TGTGCCAGTAGTATGAGGCATCTAGCCGATGGCTACACCTTC.

The genes are TRBV6-5 and TRBJ2-5; D possibly corresponds to TRBD1 (6 bases). Trimming cost V 4 bases and J 2 bases, with 14 bases left between them. Per the germline V gene, CDR1 is MNHEY and CDR2 is SVGAGI. The CDR3 covers 15 residues. This CDR3 is CASSSTTGPQETQYF. The CDR3 DNA reads as TGTGCCAGCAGTTCTACGACAGGTCCTCAAGAGACCCAGTACTTC.

This clone was counted between two and nine times. The CDR3 DNA follows: TGTGCCAGCAGCGTACAGGGAAACACCATATATTTT. Amino acids: CASSVQGNTIYF. V usage is TRBV9 and J usage is TRBJ1-3, with D unclear. Trimming removed 1 base from V and 4 bases from J, with 3 bases in between. Germline CDR1 is SGDLS and CDR2 is YYNGEE. CDR3 length: 12 residues.

This chain joins TRBV5-4 and TRBJ2-3; TRBD2 aligns across 11 bases. The V gene end was trimmed by 9 bases and the J gene end by 3 bases; junction bases not matched to a gene: 9. Germline V CDR1 and CDR2: SGHNT, YYREEE (reference sequence). CDR3 length equals 15 residues. CDR3: CANQEGLAVTDTQYF. In nucleotides, the CDR3 is TGTGCCAACCAAGAGGGACTAGCGGTAACAGATACGCAGTATTTT. Complete variable domain (other parts from reference TRBV5-4 and TRBJ2-3): ETGVTQSPTHLIKTRGQQVTLRCSSQSGHNTVSWYQQALGQGPQFIFQYYREEENGRGNFPPRFSGLQFPNYSSELNVNALELDDSALYLCANQEGLAVTDTQYFGPGTRLTVL.

This chain connects TRBV29-1 to TRBJ2-3; weak D call: TRBD2 (5 bases). Trimming pared 7 bases from V and 6 bases from J, leaving 17 bases between. CDR3 length: 13 residues. Germline CDR1 and CDR2: SQVTM and ANQGSEA. CDR3 in amino acids: CSALNPPGDTQYF. The CDR3 DNA follows: TGCAGCGCGTTAAATCCCCCGGGGGATACGCAGTATTTT.

This chain uses TRBV11-2 with TRBJ2-3; 9 bases are shared with TRBD1. CDR3 length: 17 amino acids. Germline lookup yields CDR1 SGHAT and CDR2 FQNNGV. Germline trimming cut 5 bases from V and 3 bases from J; bases unmatched to any gene: 12. Written as DNA, the CDR3 is TGTGCCAGCAGCCCAAGAGGACGGACAGGGGCAACAGATACGCAGTATTTT. This translates into CASSPRGRTGATDTQYF.

The V gene is TRBV30, the J gene TRBJ2-7, with a possible D match to TRBD2 (5 bases). Trimming removed 1 base at V and 0 bases at J, with 10 bases between. The CDR3 contains 14 residues. Germline V CDR1 and CDR2: GTSNPN, SVGIG (reference sequence). CDR3 protein: CAWSAGSISYEQYF. In nucleotides, the CDR3 is TGTGCCTGGAGTGCGGGGAGTATCTCCTACGAGCAGTACTTC.

The chain joins TRBV7-6 to TRBJ1-3; D remains unclear. This CDR3 is 16 amino acids long. Per germline, CDR1 SGHVS and CDR2 FNYEAQ. V lost 2 bases, J lost 0 bases, and 11 bases lay in between. The CDR3 here is CASSLTPPGSGNTIYF. In DNA, the CDR3 is TGTGCCAGCAGCTTAACCCCGCCGGGCTCTGGAAACACCATATATTTT.

The chain has TRBV19 and TRBJ1-5; the D gene is possibly TRBD1 (5 bases). The germline V gene encodes CDR1 LNHDA and CDR2 SQIVND (reference sequence). The ends were cut back, 3 bases at V and 2 bases at J, with 11 bases in the middle. The CDR3 runs to 15 residues. CDR3 sequence reads: CASSIGGGGNQPQHF. For the CDR3, the DNA is TGTGCCAGTAGTATTGGGGGGGGAGGCAATCAGCCCCAGCATTTT.

The chain recombines TRBV5-6 with TRBJ2-7, with TRBD1 matching 8 bases. CDR1 SGHDT and CDR2 YYEEEE come from the germline V gene. Trimming at V came to 0 bases and at J to 3 bases, leaving 8 bases not matched to a gene. The CDR3 has 16 amino acids. CDR3 amino acids: CASSLAPAGGIYEQYF. DNA for the CDR3: TGTGCCAGCAGCTTGGCTCCTGCAGGGGGCATCTACGAGCAGTACTTC. The full variable domain, completed using reference TRBV5-6 and TRBJ2-7, is DAGVTQSPTHLIKTRGQQVTLRCSPKSGHDTVSWYQQALGQGPQFIFQYYEEEERQRGNFPDRFSGHQFPNYSSELNVNALLLGDSALYLCASSLAPAGGIYEQYFGPGTRLTVT.

The J gene is TRBJ2-5, the V gene TRBV2; no clear D gene. There are 12 residues in the CDR3. V was shortened by 0 bases and J by 4 bases, with 3 bases between the two germline ends. Germline CDR1 is SNHLY and CDR2 is FYNNEI. The CDR3 sequence: CASSEARETQYF. In DNA form, the CDR3 reads TGTGCCAGCAGTGAAGCACGAGAGACCCAGTACTTC. Looking up the rest from reference TRBV2 and TRBJ2-5 gives the full variable domain: EPEVTQTPSHQVTQMGQEVILRCVPISNHLYFYWYRQILGQKVEFLVSFYNNEISEKSEIFDDQFSVERPDGSNFTLKIRSTKLEDSAMYFCASSEARETQYFGPGTRLLVL.

This sequence joins TRBV6-4 and TRBJ2-7; TRBD2 aligns across 7 bases. V was clipped by 7 bases and J by 2 bases; unmatched bases: 8. CDR1 MRHNA and CDR2 SNTAGT come from the germline V gene. CDR3 size: 14 residues. CDR3 in DNA: TGTGCCAGCATACAGCGGGAATCCCCCTACGAGCAGTACTTC. Translated: CASIQRESPYEQYF.

The gene calls are TRBV19 and TRBJ2-5; D unclear. Germline CDR1 and CDR2: LNHDA and SQIVND (reference sequence). The CDR3 contains 11 residues. V lost 3 bases to trimming and J lost 5 bases, with 4 bases between them. The CDR3 loop reads CASSMGETQYF. CDR3 coding DNA: TGTGCCAGTAGTATGGGGGAGACCCAGTACTTC.

The gene calls are TRBV11-3 and TRBJ2-1, with D perhaps assigned TRBD1 or TRBD2 (5 bases each). Trimming left V 7 bases short and J 7 bases short, with 20 bases between. CDR3 length: 15 amino acids. From germline, CDR1 is SGHNT and CDR2 YENEEA. The CDR3: CASTKDSASLNEQFF. Written as DNA, the CDR3 is TGTGCCAGCACCAAAGACAGTGCTAGCTTGAATGAGCAGTTCTTC. Supplemented by reference TRBV11-3 and TRBJ2-1, the full variable domain reads EAGVVQSPRYKIIEKKQPVAFWCNPISGHNTLYWYLQNLGQGPELLIRYENEEAVDDSQLPKDRFSAERLKGVDSTLKIQPAELGDSAVYLCASTKDSASLNEQFFGPGTRLTVL.

This chain uses TRBV2 with TRBJ1-1, with D perhaps matching TRBD1 (5 bases). The V and J ends lost 3 bases and 10 bases respectively, with 15 bases between them. The CDR3 runs to 13 residues. Germline V CDR1 and CDR2: SNHLY, FYNNEI. This chain's CDR3 is CASSDRDAGGAFF. The DNA of the CDR3 is TGTGCCAGCAGTGATAGGGACGCCGGGGGAGCTTTCTTT.

The chain joins TRBV27 to TRBJ2-1; 7 bases align to TRBD2. The CDR3 extends over 15 amino acids. CDR1 MNHEY and CDR2 SMNVEV come from the germline V gene (reference sequence). The V gene end was trimmed by 3 bases and the J gene end by 4 bases; junction bases not matched to a gene: 6. This CDR3 reads CASSFRAGWYNEQFF. CDR3 sequence (DNA): TGTGCCAGCAGTTTCCGAGCGGGGTGGTACAATGAGCAGTTCTTC.